The text below deals with one T cell receptor beta chain. This entry comes from a study of tumour-infiltrating T cells in Burkitt lymphoma. Background on the study: Productive clonality predicted overall and progression-free survival.

Assay: immunoSEQ multiplex PCR; the TCRdb copy retains only in-frame clones and omits some. The sample consists of approximately 2,800 clones, more than 75% of them appearing once. Germline V gives CDR1 SEHNR, CDR2 FQNEAQ (reference sequence). The ends lost 1 base at V and 6 bases at J; junction bases unmatched: 5. This CDR3 is 15 amino acids long. This rearrangement joins TRBV7-9 to TRBJ2-3; 9 nucleotides align to TRBD2. The sample comprised tumor tissue. This TCR was sampled from a human donor with diffuse large B-cell lymphoma. The CDR3 reads CASSLVSGRSDTQYF. The CDR3 DNA follows: TGTGCCAGCAGCTTAGTTAGCGGGAGATCGGATACGCAGTATTTT.